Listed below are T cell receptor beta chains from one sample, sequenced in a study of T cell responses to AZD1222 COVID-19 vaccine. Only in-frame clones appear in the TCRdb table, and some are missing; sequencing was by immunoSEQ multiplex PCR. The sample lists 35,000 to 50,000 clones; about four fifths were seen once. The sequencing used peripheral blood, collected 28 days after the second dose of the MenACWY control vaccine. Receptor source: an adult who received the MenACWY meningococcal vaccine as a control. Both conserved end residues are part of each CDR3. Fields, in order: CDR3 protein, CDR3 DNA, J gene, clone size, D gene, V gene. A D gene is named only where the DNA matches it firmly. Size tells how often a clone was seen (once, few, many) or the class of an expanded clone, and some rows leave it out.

CDR3: CASSRRPGGEETQYF
DNA: TGTGCCAGCAGCCGAAGGCCAGGAGGCGAAGAGACCCAGTACTTC
J: TRBJ2-5
size: -
D: -
V: TRBV11-2

CDR3: CASSEVAGPLHF
DNA: TGCGCCAGCAGTGAGGTGGCCGGACCCCTCCACTTT
J: TRBJ1-6
size: -
D: -
V: TRBV10-1

CDR3: CSVLGHKTSTDTQYF
DNA: TGCAGCGTCTTGGGACACAAGACTAGCACAGATACGCAGTATTTT
J: TRBJ2-3
size: -
D: -
V: TRBV29-1

CDR3: CASRNGLAGHEQFF
DNA: TGCGCCAGCAGGAACGGACTCGCTGGGCATGAGCAGTTCTTC
J: TRBJ2-1
size: -
D: -
V: TRBV10-1

CDR3: CASRPPMGRKFF
DNA: TGTGCCAGCAGACCACCGATGGGGCGTAAGTTCTTC
J: TRBJ2-1
size: -
D: -
V: TRBV28

CDR3: CASRGDFGGLGQPQHF
DNA: TGTGCCAGTAGAGGGGATTTTGGAGGACTCGGACAGCCCCAGCATTTT
J: TRBJ1-5
size: -
D: -
V: TRBV28

CDR3: CASSGVSSYEQYF
DNA: TGTGCCAGCAGTGGAGTGAGCTCCTACGAGCAGTACTTC
J: TRBJ2-7
size: few
D: -
V: TRBV2

CDR3: CASSTRAHQETQYF
DNA: TGTGCCAGCAGCACCCGGGCCCACCAAGAGACCCAGTACTTC
J: TRBJ2-5
size: -
D: -
V: TRBV11-2

CDR3: CASGKGGVTSRQETQYF
DNA: TGTGCCAGTGGTAAAGGAGGGGTGACTAGCAGACAAGAGACCCAGTACTTC
J: TRBJ2-5
size: -
D: TRBD2
V: TRBV19

CDR3: CASSYGTSSVYGYTF
DNA: TGTGCCAGCAGTTACGGGACCTCAAGTGTATATGGCTACACCTTC
J: TRBJ1-2
size: -
D: -
V: TRBV6-2/TRBV6-3

CDR3: CASSPPGRILSTGELFF
DNA: TGTGCCAGCAGCCCGCCCGGTAGGATCCTAAGCACCGGGGAGCTGTTTTTT
J: TRBJ2-2
size: -
D: -
V: TRBV13

CDR3: CASSQDGNLRQGRIQETQYF
DNA: TGCGCCAGCAGCCAAGACGGGAATTTGCGACAGGGGCGGATCCAAGAGACCCAGTACTTC
J: TRBJ2-5
size: -
D: TRBD1
V: TRBV4-1

CDR3: CSASREDLYEQYF
DNA: TGCAGTGCTAGTAGAGAGGACCTCTACGAGCAGTACTTC
J: TRBJ2-7
size: -
D: -
V: TRBV20-1

CDR3: CASSDGSDTQYF
DNA: TGTGCCAGCAGTGACGGTTCAGATACGCAGTATTTT
J: TRBJ2-3
size: -
D: -
V: TRBV2

CDR3: CASSPWGPVGYTF
DNA: TGTGCCAGCTCACCATGGGGCCCAGTGGGCTACACCTTC
J: TRBJ1-2
size: -
D: -
V: TRBV18

CDR3: CASTRGQLNTEAFF
DNA: TGTGCCAGCACCAGGGGACAGCTGAACACTGAAGCTTTCTTT
J: TRBJ1-1
size: -
D: TRBD1
V: TRBV6-5

CDR3: CASSPSPFSGNTIYF
DNA: TGTGCCAGCAGCCCTTCGCCTTTCTCTGGAAACACCATATATTTT
J: TRBJ1-3
size: -
D: -
V: TRBV7-6

CDR3: CASSQLRGSTYGYTF
DNA: TGTGCCAGTAGCCAACTCAGGGGCTCTACCTATGGCTACACCTTC
J: TRBJ1-2
size: few
D: -
V: TRBV19

CDR3: CASSEPGTRETQYF
DNA: TGTGCCAGCAGTGAGCCCGGGACACGTGAGACCCAGTACTTC
J: TRBJ2-5
size: -
D: -
V: TRBV6-1

CDR3: CASSPTTDYGYTF
DNA: TGTGCCAGCTCACCAACGACAGACTATGGCTACACCTTC
J: TRBJ1-2
size: -
D: -
V: TRBV18

CDR3: CASSLDGTNTEAFF
DNA: TGTGCCAGCAGCTTGGATGGCACAAACACTGAAGCTTTCTTT
J: TRBJ1-1
size: medium-sized
D: -
V: TRBV5-4

CDR3: CASSLEEGWNTEAFF
DNA: TGTGCCAGCAGCTTGGAGGAGGGATGGAACACTGAAGCTTTCTTT
J: TRBJ1-1
size: -
D: -
V: TRBV7-9

CDR3: CASSSLLVSAQHF
DNA: TGTGCCAGTAGTAGTCTTCTTGTCAGCGCCCAGCATTTT
J: TRBJ1-5
size: once
D: -
V: TRBV19

CDR3: CASSYSSGETGELFF
DNA: TGTGCCAGCAGCTATTCTAGCGGGGAAACCGGGGAGCTGTTTTTT
J: TRBJ2-2
size: -
D: TRBD2
V: TRBV3-1/TRBV3-2

CDR3: CSVDVDSTDTQYF
DNA: TGCAGCGTAGACGTAGACAGCACAGATACGCAGTATTTT
J: TRBJ2-3
size: -
D: -
V: TRBV29-1

CDR3: CASSPPGGKNTGELFF
DNA: TGTGCCAGCTCACCACCGGGGGGGAAGAACACCGGGGAGCTGTTTTTT
J: TRBJ2-2
size: -
D: TRBD2
V: TRBV18

CDR3: CASSPGQGAEKLFF
DNA: TGCGCCAGCAGCCCCGGACAGGGGGCGGAAAAACTGTTTTTT
J: TRBJ1-4
size: -
D: TRBD1
V: TRBV5-1

CDR3: CASSGRVYSPLHF
DNA: TGTGCCAGTTCTGGCAGGGTGTATTCACCCCTCCACTTT
J: TRBJ1-6
size: -
D: -
V: TRBV19

CDR3: CASSYDNTGELFF
DNA: TGTGCCAGCAGCTATGATAACACCGGGGAGCTGTTTTTT
J: TRBJ2-2
size: -
D: -
V: TRBV7-8

CDR3: CASSRRTGGYGYTF
DNA: TGTGCCAGCAGCCGTCGGACAGGGGGGTATGGCTACACCTTC
J: TRBJ1-2
size: -
D: TRBD1
V: TRBV14

CDR3: CASSYAYDRANYGYTF
DNA: TGTGCCAGCAGTTACGCCTACGACAGAGCTAACTATGGCTACACCTTC
J: TRBJ1-2
size: once
D: -
V: TRBV6-6

CDR3: CASSLSTDRENGELFF
DNA: TGCGCCAGCAGCTTATCGACGGACAGGGAGAACGGGGAGCTGTTTTTT
J: TRBJ2-2
size: -
D: TRBD1
V: TRBV5-1

CDR3: CASTIDGTGVKGAQHF
DNA: TGTGCCAGTACTATAGACGGGACAGGGGTGAAGGGAGCCCAGCATTTT
J: TRBJ1-5
size: -
D: TRBD1
V: TRBV19

CDR3: CASSRPDGGANVLTF
DNA: TGTGCCAGCAGCCGGCCGGACGGTGGGGCCAACGTCCTGACTTTC
J: TRBJ2-6
size: -
D: -
V: TRBV7-8

CDR3: CASRGGLQGNEQYF
DNA: TGTGCCAGCAGGGGGGGTCTACAGGGAAACGAGCAGTACTTC
J: TRBJ2-7
size: -
D: -
V: TRBV5-4

CDR3: CAWSVGDGRGELFF
DNA: TGTGCCTGGAGTGTCGGCGATGGCCGCGGGGAGCTGTTTTTT
J: TRBJ2-2
size: -
D: -
V: TRBV30

CDR3: CASNLGDLSEAFF
DNA: TGTGCCAGCAATCTAGGGGATCTGTCTGAAGCTTTCTTT
J: TRBJ1-1
size: -
D: -
V: TRBV25-1

CDR3: CASSLAVGLHPRGYTF
DNA: TGTGCCAGCAGCTTGGCAGTTGGCCTACACCCGAGGGGCTACACCTTC
J: TRBJ1-2
size: -
D: -
V: TRBV5-4

CDR3: CASSFRAGVGLGTEAFF
DNA: TGTGCCAGCAGTTTTCGGGCAGGGGTGGGGCTTGGCACTGAAGCTTTCTTT
J: TRBJ1-1
size: few
D: -
V: TRBV27